This T cell receptor (beta chain) was recovered during a study of kidney transplant recipient with SARS-CoV-2 infection. V shed 5 bases and J shed 4 bases, with 9 bases lying between them. This CDR3 has 12 residues. Germline assignment: CDR1 SGHTA and CDR2 FQGNSA. As regards this clonotype: A much larger clone sits a single nucleotide away, making a read error possible.

TCRdb recomputed calls from the reads with MiXCR, one row per CDR3 protein. The sample lists roughly 230,000 distinct CDR3 sequences; around 30% were seen once. The sample consisted of a blood sample, taken at baseline and on day 111 from a kidney transplant recipient. The rearrangement uses TRBV7-2 and TRBJ2-7; no reliable D call. This sequence originates from a male patient aged 25-45 years who had COVID-19 and was a kidney transplant recipient. Among the T cells, some may be from the graft donor. CDR3 sequence: CASSPYSYEQYF. CDR3 coding DNA: TGTGCCAGCAGCCCTTACTCATACGAGCAGTACTTC.